This T cell receptor beta chain was profiled in a study of response to subunit inactivated influenza vaccine listed by TCRdb under 2018. Notes on the research overall: To follow how T cells responded to a trivalent subunit inactivated influenza vaccine, the researchers relied on deep quantitative profiling of the T cell receptor repertoire. Overall results and qualifications from the work: The authors proposed that each seasonal influenza vaccination may bring in only a limited number of new T cells.

In the case of this clonotype: What this receptor recognizes is not known. No base-level quality is on record; no much larger clone is a single base apart.

V has 4 bases trimmed and J has 2 bases trimmed; junction bases matching no gene number 9. CDR1 is given as DFQATT and CDR2 as SNEGSKA, both from the germline V gene (reference sequence). Counted from cysteine to phenylalanine, this CDR3 has 16 amino acids. Of all the DNA, just the CDR3 is kept, 48 bases in frame from base 1. Libraries were made using RT-PCR. For sequencing, an Illumina HiSeq 2500 was employed. Using fastp at Q25 and MiXCR, TCRdb reprocessed the public reads and kept productive beta chains. Every CDR3 protein is listed once, alongside the most common genes and DNA of its rows. The table for this sample lists roughly 500,000 distinct CDR3 sequences; 25% of them were counted only once. Of the sample, under 2.5% falls within the top ten clones.

The TCR comes from a man aged 45-60 years who received an inactivated influenza vaccine. Donor details come from another sample of the same person, matched by shared clones. The chain couples TRBV20-1 to TRBJ2-5; TRBD2 aligns with 11 central bases. The material sequenced was CD4+ T cells sorted from PBMCs, taken 5 days after vaccination. Here is the DNA: TGCAGTGCTATAGGTAGCGGGAGGGCCAAACAAGAGACCCAGTACTTC. Its translation is CSAIGSGRAKQETQYF.